The 2 T cell receptor beta chains in this list originate from one sample, sequenced in a study of blood T cell repertoires in COVID-19. The table came from immunoSEQ multiplex PCR; TCRdb's copy has only in-frame clones and leaves some out. The table lists some 330,000 clones, roughly nine tenths of them singletons, with about a fifth in the top ten. Sequencing input: PBMCs or T cells enriched from blood (not recorded which). The receptors here all came from a woman aged 25 to 45 who had recovered from COVID-19.

The chain uses TRBV27 and TRBJ2-2; D is uncertain. The CDR3 length is 14 residues. Per the germline V gene, CDR1 is MNHEY and CDR2 is SMNVEV (reference sequence). Deletions cut 4 bases from V and 0 bases from J, with 6 bases between. CDR3 DNA: TGTGCCAGCAGTTCGTTCGCGAACACCGGGGAGCTGTTTTTT. Protein sequence: CASSSFANTGELFF.

V gene TRBV28 combines with J gene TRBJ2-7, with 12 positions matching TRBD2. Germline V gene lookup returns CDR1 MDHEN and CDR2 SYDVKM. CDR3 length: 19 amino acids. After removal of 5 bases from V and 2 bases from J, the junction contained 16 bases not matched to a gene. The CDR3 here is CASSPPPSGRDRQAYEQYF. As DNA, the CDR3 is TGTGCCAGCAGTCCCCCGCCTAGCGGGAGGGACAGACAAGCCTACGAGCAGTACTTC.